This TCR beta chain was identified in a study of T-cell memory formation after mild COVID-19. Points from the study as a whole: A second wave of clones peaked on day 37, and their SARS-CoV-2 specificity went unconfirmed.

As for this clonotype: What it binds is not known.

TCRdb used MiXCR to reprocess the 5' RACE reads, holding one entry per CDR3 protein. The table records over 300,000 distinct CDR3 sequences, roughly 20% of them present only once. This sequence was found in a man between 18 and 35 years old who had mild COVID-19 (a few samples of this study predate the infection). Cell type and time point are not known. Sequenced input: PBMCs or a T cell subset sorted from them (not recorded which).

CDR3 residues: CASSDIARQPQHF. Here the CDR3 DNA reads TGTGCCAGCAGCGACATCGCCCGGCAGCCCCAGCATTTT. This chain links TRBV6-2 or TRBV6-3 with TRBJ1-5; the D is unclear. Deletions cut 6 bases from V and 7 bases from J, with 13 bases between. This CDR3 contains 13 residues. The V gene's germline CDR1 is MNHEY and CDR2 SVGEGT.